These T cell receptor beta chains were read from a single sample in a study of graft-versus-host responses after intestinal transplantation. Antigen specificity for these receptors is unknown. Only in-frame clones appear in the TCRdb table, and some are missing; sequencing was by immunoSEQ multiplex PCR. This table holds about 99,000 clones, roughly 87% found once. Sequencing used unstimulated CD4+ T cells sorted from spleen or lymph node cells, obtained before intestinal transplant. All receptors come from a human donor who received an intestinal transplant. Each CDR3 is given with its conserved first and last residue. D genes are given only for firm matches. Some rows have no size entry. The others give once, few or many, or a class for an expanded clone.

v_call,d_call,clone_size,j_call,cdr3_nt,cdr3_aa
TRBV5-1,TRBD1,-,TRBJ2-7,TGCGCCAGCAGCTTGAATCCCAGGGGGCCCTACGAGCAGTACTTC,CASSLNPRGPYEQYF
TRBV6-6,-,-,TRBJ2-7,TGTGCCAGCAGTTACCCCCTGTGGGGCGAGCAGTACTTC,CASSYPLWGEQYF
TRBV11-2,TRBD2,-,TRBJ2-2,TGTGCCAGCAGCGCCGGACTAGCGGGGACCGGGGAGCTGTTTTTT,CASSAGLAGTGELFF
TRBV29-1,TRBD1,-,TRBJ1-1,TGCAGCGTTGAGACAGGGGGTTTCACTGAAGCTTTCTTT,CSVETGGFTEAFF
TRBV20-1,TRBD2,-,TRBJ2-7,TGCAGTGCTAGGACTAGCGCCGAGCAGTACTTC,CSARTSAEQYF
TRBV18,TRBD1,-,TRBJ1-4,TGTGCCAGCTCACCAGGGGGAAGACAGGGGCTCAGGGCTACTAATGAAAAACTGTTTTTT,CASSPGGRQGLRATNEKLFF
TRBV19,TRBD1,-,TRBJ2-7,TGTGCCAGTAGTTTTCCGGGACAGGGATCCTACGAGCAGTACTTC,CASSFPGQGSYEQYF
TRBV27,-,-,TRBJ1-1,TGTGCCAGCAGTCAACGGGGGGAGGCCACTGAAGCTTTCTTT,CASSQRGEATEAFF
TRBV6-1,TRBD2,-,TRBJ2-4,TGTGCCAGCACCGGGGGGGGGTCCAAAAACATTCAGTACTTC,CASTGGGSKNIQYF
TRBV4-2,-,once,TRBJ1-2,TGTGCCAGCAGCCAAGTGTTTCAGGGATTTGGCTACACCTTC,CASSQVFQGFGYTF
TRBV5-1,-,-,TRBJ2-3,TGCGCCAGCACATTTCAGGGGAGGCCCCCCACAGATACGCAGTATTTT,CASTFQGRPPTDTQYF
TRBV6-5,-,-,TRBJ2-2,TGTGCCAGCAGTGGCCAGAACACCGGGGAGCTGTTTTTT,CASSGQNTGELFF
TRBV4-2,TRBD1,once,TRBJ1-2,TGTGCCAGCAGCCCTGCGGGTCGTAGGCAGGGGGCATATGGCTACACCTTC,CASSPAGRRQGAYGYTF
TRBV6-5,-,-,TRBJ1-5,TGTGCCAGCAGTACAGACAGGTTGGGCAATCAGCCCCAGCATTTT,CASSTDRLGNQPQHF
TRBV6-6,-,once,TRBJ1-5,TGTGCCAGCAGAGGCAGCTTCTTAAGCAATCAGCCCCAGCATTTT,CASRGSFLSNQPQHF
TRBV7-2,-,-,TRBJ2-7,TGTGCCAGCAGCTTACCAGGGGTGACCTACGAGCAGTACTTC,CASSLPGVTYEQYF
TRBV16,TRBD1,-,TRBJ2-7,TGTGCCAGCAGCACCGGGACAGGGGCCTACGAGCAGTACTTC,CASSTGTGAYEQYF
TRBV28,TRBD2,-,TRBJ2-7,TGTGCCAGCAGACCACCGGGACTAGCGGGACGCGAGCAGTACTTC,CASRPPGLAGREQYF
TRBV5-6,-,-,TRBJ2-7,TGTGCCAGCAGCCCCCTGGTGGGGATTTACGAGCAGTACTTC,CASSPLVGIYEQYF
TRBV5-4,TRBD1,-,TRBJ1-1,TGTGCCAGCAGATCCCGGGACAGGGAGGACACTGAAGCTTTCTTT,CASRSRDREDTEAFF
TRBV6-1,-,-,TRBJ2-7,TGTGCCAGCAGTGAGGTCAGCGGAGATGACGAGCAGTACTTC,CASSEVSGDDEQYF
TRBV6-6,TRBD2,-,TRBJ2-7,TGTGCCAGCAGCGTAGCGGGAGGGTTCTACGAGCAGTACTTC,CASSVAGGFYEQYF
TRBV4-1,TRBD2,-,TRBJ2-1,TGCGCCAGCAGCCAAGATTGGGGGCGAGGGCTAGCGGGAGGGCCAACGAATGAGCAGTTCTTC,CASSQDWGRGLAGGPTNEQFF
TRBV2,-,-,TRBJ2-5,TGTGCCAGCAGGAGGCCAAGGGGTTTCGAGACCCAGTACTTC,CASRRPRGFETQYF
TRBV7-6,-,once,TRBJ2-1,TGTGCCAGCAGCTTGGGTTTGACAGCCCAACGAAGTGAGCAGTTCTTC,CASSLGLTAQRSEQFF
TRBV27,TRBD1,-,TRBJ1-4,TGTGCCAGCAGCTACAGGGGCCCTAATGAAAAACTGTTTTTT,CASSYRGPNEKLFF
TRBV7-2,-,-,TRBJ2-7,TGTGCCAGCAGCTTAAGCCCAGGGGCGGGATACCACGAGCAGTACTTC,CASSLSPGAGYHEQYF
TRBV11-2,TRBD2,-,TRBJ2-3,TGTGCCAGCAGCTTGACTAGCGGGACAGATACGCAGTATTTT,CASSLTSGTDTQYF
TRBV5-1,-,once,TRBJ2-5,TGCGCCAGCAGCTTATGGTCCCAAGAGACCCAGTACTTC,CASSLWSQETQYF
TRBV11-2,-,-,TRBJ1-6,TGTGCCAGCAGCCCGCGGCCCAGCTCCTATAATTCACCCCTCCACTTT,CASSPRPSSYNSPLHF
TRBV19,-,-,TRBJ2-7,TGTGCCAGTAGTATGTTTGAGGGTTACTACGAGCAGTACTTC,CASSMFEGYYEQYF
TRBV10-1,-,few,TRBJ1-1,TGCGCCAGCAGTGCCCACCGGCAGAACACTGAAGCTTTCTTT,CASSAHRQNTEAFF
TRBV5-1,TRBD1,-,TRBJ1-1,TGCGCCAGCAGCGGGACAGGGACCCCCTTGGACACTGAAGCTTTCTTT,CASSGTGTPLDTEAFF
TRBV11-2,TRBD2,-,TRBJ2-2,TGTGCCAGCAGTTATACGTCGGGAGGGCCATCCGGGGAGCTGTTTTTT,CASSYTSGGPSGELFF
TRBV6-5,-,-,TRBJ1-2,TGTGCCAGCAGTTACTGGAGACGGGGGCCGGGGGGCTACACCTTC,CASSYWRRGPGGYTF
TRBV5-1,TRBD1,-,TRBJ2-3,TGCGCCAGCACCAGACAGGGCCCCACAGATACGCAGTATTTT,CASTRQGPTDTQYF
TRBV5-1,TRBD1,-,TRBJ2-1,TGCGCCAGCAGCTCCCGGGACAGGACGAGGGATGAGCAGTTCTTC,CASSSRDRTRDEQFF
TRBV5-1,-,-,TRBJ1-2,TGCGCCAGCAGCTTGGCGTCACCCGGGCACTATGGCTACACCTTC,CASSLASPGHYGYTF
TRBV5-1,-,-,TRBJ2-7,TGCGCCAGCAGCTTGTTGCGGGACTCCTACGAGCAGTACTTC,CASSLLRDSYEQYF
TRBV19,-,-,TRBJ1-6,TGTGCCAGTAGTACCCATTCGGGGGGGGGTTCACCCCTCCACTTT,CASSTHSGGGSPLHF